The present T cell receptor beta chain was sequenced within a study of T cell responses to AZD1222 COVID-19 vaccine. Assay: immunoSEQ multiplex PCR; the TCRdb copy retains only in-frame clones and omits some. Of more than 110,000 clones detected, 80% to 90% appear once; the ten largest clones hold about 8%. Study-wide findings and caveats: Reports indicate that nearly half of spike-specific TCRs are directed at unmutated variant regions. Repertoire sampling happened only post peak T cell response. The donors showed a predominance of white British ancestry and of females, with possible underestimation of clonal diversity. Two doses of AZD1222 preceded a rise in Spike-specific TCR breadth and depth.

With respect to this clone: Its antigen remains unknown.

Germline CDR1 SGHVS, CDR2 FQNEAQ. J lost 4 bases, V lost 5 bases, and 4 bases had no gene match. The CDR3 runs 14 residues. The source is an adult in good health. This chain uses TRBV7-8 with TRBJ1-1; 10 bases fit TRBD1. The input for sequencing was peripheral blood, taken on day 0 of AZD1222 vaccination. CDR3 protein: CASSTGQGGTEAFF. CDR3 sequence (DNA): TGTGCCAGCAGCACTGGACAGGGGGGCACTGAAGCTTTCTTT.